Below, 11 T cell receptor beta chains from the same sample are listed, as sequenced in a study of shared T cell receptors in the human thymus. Generated by immunoSEQ multiplex PCR, the TCRdb table keeps only in-frame clones and is missing some. Here the sample spans hundreds of thousands of clones, more than 75% being singletons. The sample also formed part of further work on human thymus T cells.

Sequenced sample: thymocytes. The receptors shown here come from a boy in the first two years of life with a congenital heart defect.

This chain connects TRBV28 to TRBJ1-5; TRBD1 might be the D (6 bases). CDR3 length: 17 residues. Germline lookup yields CDR1 MDHEN and CDR2 SYDVKM. Trimming shortened V by 3 bases and J by 5 bases, and 20 bases separated the two germline ends. The CDR3 region has the DNA TGTGCCAGCAGTTTTGGGGGCGCGAGAGCAGACGATCAGCCCCAGCATTTT. As protein: CASSFGGARADDQPQHF.

The CDR3 here is CASSLGGRGAPANYGYTF. CDR3 coding DNA: TGTGCCAGCAGCTTAGGGGGCCGCGGAGCCCCCGCTAACTATGGCTACACCTTC. This rearrangement joins TRBV7-9 to TRBJ1-2; weak D call: TRBD1 (5 bases). This CDR3 comprises 18 residues. The ends were cut back, 1 base at V and 0 bases at J, with 18 bases in the middle. Germline V gene data show CDR1 as SEHNR and CDR2 as FQNEAQ (reference sequence).

The V call is TRBV5-1, the J call TRBJ2-6; 8 bases line up with TRBD2. Germline CDR1 SGHRS, CDR2 YFSETQ. The V and J ends lost 2 bases and 0 bases, in that order; junction bases with no gene match: 4. The CDR3 consists of 17 residues. CDR3 coding DNA: TGCGCCAGCAGCTTTATTCGGGGGGGCTCTGGGGCCAACGTCCTGACTTTC. It translates to CASSFIRGGSGANVLTF. Based on the CDR3 plus reference TRBV5-1 and TRBJ2-6, the full variable domain is KAGVTQTPRYLIKTRGQQVTLSCSPISGHRSVSWYQQTPGQGLQFLFEYFSETQRNKGNFPGRFSGRQFSNSRSEMNVSTLELGDSALYLCASSFIRGGSGANVLTFGAGSRLTVL.

The chain is built from TRBV15 and TRBJ1-4, with 7 nucleotides matching TRBD1. Germline-derived CDR1 and CDR2 are LNHNV and YYDKDF (reference sequence). CDR3 length: 15 residues. The junction had 3 bases not matched to a gene; V was cut back by 3 bases and J by 2 bases. The CDR3 DNA reads TGTGCCACCAGCAGGGCACAGGGGACTAATGAAAAACTGTTTTTT. It encodes CATSRAQGTNEKLFF.

The chain combines TRBV28 with TRBJ2-5, with 16 bases matching TRBD2. This CDR3 region has 17 residues. In germline, CDR1 is MDHEN, CDR2 SYDVKM. J gave up 4 bases and V 8 bases, and 10 bases lay outside the gene matches. CDR3 in DNA: TGTGCCAGCCTTCAGGGACTAGCGGGAGGGACTGGAGAGACCCAGTACTTC. It specifies CASLQGLAGGTGETQYF.

The rearrangement joins TRBV4-3 to TRBJ2-2, with D unclear. The germline gives CDR1 LGHNA, CDR2 YSLEER. CDR3 length equals 14 residues. With 6 bases removed from V and 0 bases from J, the gap between germline ends came to 8 bases. The DNA of the CDR3 is TGCGCCAGCAGTACGAGTTCGAACACCGGGGAGCTGTTTTTT. Protein sequence: CASSTSSNTGELFF.

The J gene is TRBJ2-7, the V gene TRBV16; maybe TRBD1 (5 bases). Germline loops: CDR1 KGHSY, CDR2 FQNENV. V gave up 2 bases and J gave up 1 base, with 15 bases separating them. The CDR3 covers 16 residues. The CDR3 DNA is TGTGCCAGCAGCCAAGATAGAAGGGGTCCTTCCTACGAGCAGTACTTC. This gives the protein CASSQDRRGPSYEQYF.

The chain employs TRBV7-2 and TRBJ2-6; the D is unclear. V was pared by 2 bases and J by 0 bases, with 8 bases between. CDR1 and CDR2 from the germline V gene are SGHTA and FQGNSA. The CDR3 covers 16 residues. Here the CDR3 DNA reads TGTGCCAGCAGCTTAAGCATCGGCTCTGGGGCCAACGTCCTGACTTTC. Encoded protein: CASSLSIGSGANVLTF.

This clone came up a few times. J is TRBJ2-7 and V is TRBV5-1; TRBD2 aligns across 8 bases. Germline assignment: CDR1 SGHRS and CDR2 YFSETQ. The CDR3 consists of 15 residues. V dropped 0 bases and J dropped 2; count of bases not matched to a gene: 4. The DNA of the CDR3 is TGCGCCAGCAGCTTGGAACTAGCGGTCACCTACGAGCAGTACTTC. Amino acid sequence: CASSLELAVTYEQYF. Combining the CDR3 with reference TRBV5-1 and TRBJ2-7 gives the whole variable domain KAGVTQTPRYLIKTRGQQVTLSCSPISGHRSVSWYQQTPGQGLQFLFEYFSETQRNKGNFPGRFSGRQFSNSRSEMNVSTLELGDSALYLCASSLELAVTYEQYFGPGTRLTVT.

In this sample, this clone turned up once. The genes are TRBV6-1 and TRBJ2-7; D is uncertain. CDR3 size: 13 residues. Trimming removed 4 bases at V and 4 bases at J, with 11 bases between. Looked up from germline, CDR1 is MNHNS and CDR2 is SASEGT. The CDR3 coding sequence is TGTGCCAGCAGTGGCCCCGGAGTTTACGAGCAGTACTTC. Its translation is CASSGPGVYEQYF.

Comments on this clone: The same CDR3 is also encoded by other DNA sequences in this sample. The CDR3 reads CASSIRGQPQHF. The CDR3 DNA sequence: TGTGCCAGTAGTATAAGGGGCCAGCCCCAGCATTTT. The chain joins TRBV19 to TRBJ1-5; D may be TRBD1 (5 bases). The V gene lost 2 bases and the J gene lost 7 bases, with 6 bases spanning the gap. CDR1 and CDR2 (germline): LNHDA, SQIVND (reference sequence). This CDR3 has 12 amino acids.